This entry lists 31 T cell receptor beta chains sequenced from one sample in a study of technical replicates of blood from four donors. Only in-frame clones appear in the TCRdb table, and some are missing; sequencing was by immunoSEQ multiplex PCR. The data show 15,000 or so clones, 75% to 90% seen once. Sequenced material: PBMCs. All receptors come from a human donor in good health.

The chain recombines TRBV6-1 with TRBJ2-3, with a possible D match to TRBD2 (6 bases). The CDR3 is 16 amino acids. V lost 1 base and J lost 2, with 13 bases in between. Per germline, CDR1 MNHNS and CDR2 SASEGT. Written as DNA, the CDR3 is TGTGCCAGCAGTGAAGGTGTTAGCGGCTTCACAGATACGCAGTATTTT. Amino acids: CASSEGVSGFTDTQYF.

J is TRBJ2-2 and V is TRBV19, with a tentative D call TRBD1 (5 bases). From germline, CDR1 is LNHDA and CDR2 SQIVND (reference sequence). The germline V and J ends were trimmed by 11 bases and 7 bases, with 14 bases remaining between them. The CDR3 is 12 residues long. This CDR3 reads CASRQGYGELFF. The CDR3 DNA is TGTGCCTCCCGGCAGGGTTACGGGGAGCTGTTTTTT.

The rearrangement uses TRBV11-2 and TRBJ2-2, with TRBD2 matching 8 bases. The CDR3 covers 17 residues. The V gene's germline CDR1 is SGHAT and CDR2 FQNNGV. With V trimmed by 5 bases and J by 0 bases, 8 bases remained unmatched. The CDR3 loop is CASSRTSYAPNTGELFF. DNA of the CDR3: TGTGCCAGCAGCAGGACTAGCTATGCCCCGAACACCGGGGAGCTGTTTTTT.

V gene TRBV28 combines with J gene TRBJ2-7, with TRBD1 matching over 12 bases. Germline loops: CDR1 MDHEN, CDR2 SYDVKM. The CDR3 is 16 amino acids. The V and J ends lost 4 bases and 5 bases, in that order; junction bases with no gene match: 9. In DNA form, the CDR3 reads TGTGCCAGCAGTTCGCGAGGGACAGGGGGCCAGGACGAGCAGTACTTC. Encoded protein: CASSSRGTGGQDEQYF.

The gene calls are TRBV7-3 and TRBJ2-1, with TRBD2 matching over 8 bases. CDR1 is SGHTA and CDR2 is FQGTGA in the germline V gene. V dropped 2 bases and J dropped 1; count of bases not matched to a gene: 4. This CDR3 region has 16 residues. CDR3 sequence (DNA): TGTGCCAGCAGCTTAGTGCCGGGAGGGTCCTACAATGAGCAGTTCTTC. Translated: CASSLVPGGSYNEQFF.

This clone was found once. The rearrangement links TRBV28 to TRBJ2-1; D is unresolved. The ends were cut back, 2 bases at V and 10 bases at J, with 15 bases in the middle. Germline CDR1 and CDR2: MDHEN and SYDVKM. This CDR3 comprises 14 residues. The CDR3 protein is CASSLLYGLREQFF. DNA for the CDR3: TGTGCCAGCAGTTTACTTTACGGTTTGCGGGAGCAGTTCTTC.

This chain joins TRBV9 and TRBJ2-3, with TRBD2 identical over 8 bases. The CDR3 consists of 16 residues. V gave up 5 bases and J gave up 3 bases; unmatched junction bases: 11. Germline V gene lookup returns CDR1 SGDLS and CDR2 YYNGEE. CDR3 amino acids: CASSMGTRDSTDTQYF. The CDR3 bases are TGTGCCAGCAGTATGGGGACTAGGGACTCGACAGATACGCAGTATTTT.

This chain connects TRBV19 to TRBJ2-7, with 11 positions matching TRBD2. Trimming at V came to 1 base and at J to 0 bases, leaving 5 bases not matched to a gene. Germline values: CDR1 LNHDA, CDR2 SQIVND (reference sequence). The CDR3 covers 17 residues. The chain's CDR3 is CASSIVWGLADSYEQYF. The CDR3 DNA sequence: TGTGCCAGTAGTATAGTTTGGGGACTAGCGGACTCCTACGAGCAGTACTTC.

Turning to this clone: Its ends do not fully match the called genes, so a read error is possible. The chain has TRBV11-3 and TRBJ2-1; 8 bases are shared with TRBD2. This CDR3 is built from 15 residues. Germline CDR1 reads SGHNT; CDR2 reads YENEEA. The DNA for the CDR3 is TGTGCCAGCAGCCTAGACGTCGGGGGGGCGGATGAGCAGTTCTTC. Translation gives CASSLDVGGADEQFF.

The chain links TRBV5-1 to TRBJ2-3, with TRBD2 matching over 15 bases. Germline loops: CDR1 SGHRS, CDR2 YFSETQ. V shed 2 bases and J 0 bases; nucleotides not matched to a gene: 10. The CDR3 extends over 20 amino acids. The CDR3 DNA reads TGCGCCAGCAGCTTAGTACCGGGACTAGCGGGAGGAAGGAGCACAGATACGCAGTATTTT. This sequence encodes CASSLVPGLAGGRSTDTQYF.

The rearrangement joins TRBV19 to TRBJ1-1, with 7 bases fitting TRBD1. The CDR3 runs to 14 residues. Germline CDR1 is LNHDA and CDR2 is SQIVND (reference sequence). J lost 4 bases, V lost 3 bases, and 5 bases had no gene match. The CDR3 DNA is TGTGCCAGTAGTATGACAGGGACCCTCACTGAAGCTTTCTTT. As protein: CASSMTGTLTEAFF.

V usage is TRBV2 and J usage is TRBJ1-1; TRBD1 is a possible D gene (6 bases). The germline V gene encodes CDR1 SNHLY and CDR2 FYNNEI. CDR3 length equals 17 residues. The ends were cut back, 4 bases at V and 3 bases at J, with 21 bases in the middle. The CDR3 nucleotides read TGTGCCAGCAGTGTAAGGGGGTTGTTTGGTAGCGACACTGAAGCTTTCTTT. It specifies CASSVRGLFGSDTEAFF.

V gene TRBV28 combines with J gene TRBJ1-2; 10 positions agree with TRBD1. CDR1 and CDR2 from the germline V gene are MDHEN and SYDVKM. With V trimmed by 5 bases and J by 5 bases, 5 bases remained unmatched. This CDR3 comprises 14 residues. CDR3 amino acids: CASSGGQGLYGYTF. CDR3 DNA: TGTGCCAGCAGTGGGGGACAGGGGCTATATGGCTACACCTTC.

The chain uses TRBV6-1 and TRBJ1-4; D perhaps matches TRBD1 (5 bases). Germline CDR1 reads MNHNS; CDR2 reads SASEGT. Trimming removed 5 bases from V and 8 bases from J, with 12 bases in between. This CDR3 has 13 amino acids. The CDR3 sequence: CASSPQGREKLFF. The CDR3, as DNA: TGTGCCAGCAGTCCTCAGGGAAGGGAAAAACTGTTTTTT.

CDR3 amino acids: CASSQDQRGGKTQYF. CDR3 bases: TGCGCCAGCAGCCAAGATCAGCGGGGAGGGAAGACCCAGTACTTC. V is TRBV4-1 and J is TRBJ2-5; 7 bases map to TRBD2. CDR3 length: 15 residues. V was clipped by 0 bases and J by 6 bases; unmatched bases: 7. Looked up from germline, CDR1 is MGHRA and CDR2 is YSYEKL.

CDR3 amino acids: CASSERGWSGYTF. The CDR3 coding sequence is TGTGCCAGCAGTGAACGGGGGTGGAGTGGCTACACCTTC. The J gene is TRBJ1-2, the V gene TRBV2; D perhaps matches TRBD1 (5 bases). The ends were cut back, 2 bases at V and 7 bases at J, with 11 bases in the middle. The CDR3 sequence is 13 residues long. CDR1 and CDR2 from the germline V gene are SNHLY and FYNNEI.

The rearrangement uses TRBV30 and TRBJ2-1, with 11 bases identical to TRBD2. This CDR3 comprises 15 residues. V lost 0 bases and J lost 8; bases outside the gene matches: 6. From germline, CDR1 is GTSNPN and CDR2 SVGIG (reference sequence). CDR3 sequence reads: CAWSVQTSGTYEQFF. The CDR3 DNA reads as TGTGCCTGGAGTGTACAGACTAGCGGGACCTATGAGCAGTTCTTC.

V and J are TRBV19 and TRBJ2-4; D is ambiguous. This CDR3 has 14 amino acids. From germline, CDR1 is LNHDA and CDR2 SQIVND (reference sequence). Trimming shortened V by 7 bases and J by 5 bases, and 15 bases separated the two germline ends. This chain's CDR3 is CASKGVGRENIQYF. The DNA for the CDR3 is TGTGCCAGTAAAGGAGTCGGCAGAGAAAACATTCAGTACTTC.

This chain uses TRBV19 with TRBJ2-2; a possible D gene is TRBD2 (5 bases). Germline CDR1 LNHDA, CDR2 SQIVND (reference sequence). V lost 7 bases to trimming and J lost 7 bases, with 13 bases between them. The CDR3 is 13 amino acids. DNA for the CDR3: TGTGCCAGTATGGCGGGCGTAGTCGGGGAGCTGTTTTTT. It yields the protein CASMAGVVGELFF.

CDR3 in amino acids: CASSESWTSGRFPTDTQYF. CDR3 in DNA: TGTGCCAGCAGCGAGTCGTGGACTAGCGGGAGGTTCCCCACAGATACGCAGTATTTT. The chain has TRBV7-2 and TRBJ2-3, with TRBD2 matching over 14 bases. Germline CDR1 and CDR2: SGHTA and FQGNSA. The trim removed 5 bases at V and 2 bases at J, leaving 12 bases unmatched. This CDR3 comprises 19 residues.

The CDR3 sequence: CASSSLASLRRQYF. CDR3 sequence (DNA): TGTGCCAGCAGCTCCCTAGCGTCTCTACGAAGGCAGTACTTC. The chain carries TRBV7-6 and TRBJ2-7; a weak D match, TRBD2 (6 bases). The V gene's germline CDR1 is SGHVS and CDR2 FNYEAQ. The CDR3 is 14 residues long. V was shortened by 4 bases and J by 9 bases, with 19 bases between the two germline ends.

This sequence joins TRBV6-5 and TRBJ2-7; TRBD1 agrees at 7 bases. V dropped 1 base and J dropped 3; count of bases not matched to a gene: 3. Per germline, CDR1 MNHEY and CDR2 SVGAGI. The CDR3 spans 14 residues. In DNA form, the CDR3 reads TGTGCCAGCAGTTACTGGACAGGACACTACGAGCAGTACTTC. Translation gives CASSYWTGHYEQYF.

The V and J genes are TRBV6-5 and TRBJ2-1; 12 nucleotides align to TRBD2. This CDR3 has 16 residues. With 2 bases clipped from V and 7 bases from J, the junction kept 6 bases outside the gene matches. The germline V gene has CDR1 MNHEY and CDR2 SVGAGI. The CDR3 loop reads CASSYRTSGIRNEQFF. The CDR3 nucleotides read TGTGCCAGCAGTTACCGGACTAGCGGGATCAGGAATGAGCAGTTCTTC.

This clone was observed a single time. The chain has TRBV7-6 and TRBJ2-5; 7 nucleotides agree with TRBD1. The trim removed 5 bases at V and 2 bases at J, leaving 2 bases unmatched. The CDR3 length is 13 residues. From germline, CDR1 is SGHVS and CDR2 FNYEAQ. In DNA, the CDR3 is TGTGCCAGCAGCAGGGGACAGCAAGAGACCCAGTACTTC. This sequence encodes CASSRGQQETQYF. Full variable domain (outside the CDR3, taken from reference TRBV7-6 and TRBJ2-5): GAGVSQSPRYKVTKRGQDVALRCDPISGHVSLYWYRQALGQGPEFLTYFNYEAQQDKSGLPNDRFSAERPEGSISTLTIQRTEQRDSAMYRCASSRGQQETQYFGPGTRLLVL.

The chain carries TRBV27 and TRBJ1-1; maybe TRBD1 (5 bases). The germline CDR1 and CDR2 sequences are MNHEY and SMNVEV (reference sequence). The V end was cut by 0 bases, the J end by 5 bases, with 10 bases between. The CDR3 covers 14 residues. The CDR3 sequence: CASSLSYGGTEAFF. CDR3 bases: TGTGCCAGCAGTTTATCCTACGGGGGGACTGAAGCTTTCTTT.

The chain uses TRBV2 and TRBJ2-1; 8 nucleotides line up with TRBD2. V gave up 7 bases and J gave up 10 bases; unmatched junction bases: 12. This CDR3 has 14 amino acids. The germline gives CDR1 SNHLY, CDR2 FYNNEI. This CDR3 reads CASMARAGGAEQFF. CDR3 DNA sequence: TGTGCCAGCATGGCTAGGGCCGGGGGGGCGGAGCAGTTCTTC. Supplemented by reference TRBV2 and TRBJ2-1, the full variable domain reads EPEVTQTPSHQVTQMGQEVILRCVPISNHLYFYWYRQILGQKVEFLVSFYNNEISEKSEIFDDQFSVERPDGSNFTLKIRSTKLEDSAMYFCASMARAGGAEQFFGPGTRLTVL.

The chain uses TRBV9 and TRBJ2-3; D might be TRBD2 (7 bases). Trimming pared 3 bases from V and 4 bases from J, leaving 18 bases between. The length of the CDR3 is 16 residues. Germline V lookup: CDR1 SGDLS, CDR2 YYNGEE. This CDR3 reads CASSAWEGQGPDTQYF. The CDR3 coding sequence is TGTGCCAGCAGCGCCTGGGAGGGGCAGGGGCCAGATACGCAGTATTTT. Supplemented by reference TRBV9 and TRBJ2-3, the full variable domain reads DSGVTQTPKHLITATGQRVTLRCSPRSGDLSVYWYQQSLDQGLQFLIQYYNGEERAKGNILERFSAQQFPDLHSELNLSSLELGDSALYFCASSAWEGQGPDTQYFGPGTRLTVL.

V is TRBV30 and J is TRBJ1-5, with 7 bases lining up with TRBD1. Germline CDR1 is GTSNPN and CDR2 is SVGIG (reference sequence). The CDR3 covers 14 residues. V gave up 8 bases and J gave up 6 bases; unmatched junction bases: 13. CDR3 coding DNA: TGTGCCGCAGGATCCGACAGGGCAGGTCAGCCCCAGCATTTT. This codes for CAAGSDRAGQPQHF.

This chain links TRBV11-2 with TRBJ2-7; tentatively, D is TRBD2 (6 bases). V was trimmed by 0 bases and J by 7 bases, leaving 13 bases between them. This CDR3 has 14 amino acids. The germline V gene encodes CDR1 SGHAT and CDR2 FQNNGV. CDR3 DNA sequence: TGTGCCAGCAGCTTAGACCAGGTGGGGAGGGAGCAGTACTTC. Translating it yields CASSLDQVGREQYF.

The chain couples TRBV28 to TRBJ2-3; tentatively, D is TRBD2 (5 bases). This CDR3 comprises 16 residues. From germline, CDR1 is MDHEN and CDR2 SYDVKM. Trimming removed 7 bases from V and 2 bases from J, with 19 bases in between. The CDR3, as DNA: TGTGCCAGCACCCCGTCGGACTTTTTTTCCACAGATACGCAGTATTTT. Translating gives CASTPSDFFSTDTQYF.

The chain is built from TRBV19 and TRBJ2-2; 10 bases map to TRBD1. The V and J ends lost 8 bases and 5 bases, in that order; junction bases with no gene match: 5. CDR1 and CDR2 (germline): LNHDA, SQIVND (reference sequence). This CDR3 spans 14 amino acids. CDR3 region: CASEDRGITGELFF. The CDR3 nucleotides are TGTGCCAGTGAGGACAGGGGGATTACCGGGGAGCTGTTTTTT.